This TCR beta chain appears in the sequencing data of a study of blood T cell repertoires in COVID-19. Overall study context: Samples representing acute and convalescent COVID-19 were sourced from the United States, Italy and Spain.

Authors' analysis steps: Estimates of nucleated cell counts were drawn from the amplification of reference gene primers. Produced via immunoSEQ multiplex PCR; TCRdb's table is partial and in-frame only. Clone size and V and J calls were adopted from that table, with D and trimming inferred from the DNA. The sample includes roughly 220,000 clones, just under 85% of them seen just once. Everyone who took part was about 18 to 90 years old, and they came from 24 US areas. Each recovered donor of Cohort 3 presented with two negative PCRs, clearance, or symptom resolution. The CDR3 length is 14 residues. Germline CDR1 is MNHEY and CDR2 is SVGAGI. V was pared by 6 bases and J by 0 bases, with 8 bases between.

Specimen: PBMCs or T cells enriched from blood (not recorded which). The V call is TRBV6-5, the J call TRBJ1-4; D may be TRBD1 (5 bases). The source of this sequence is a man aged 35 to 55 who had recovered from COVID-19. This CDR3 is CASRTGTTNEKLFF. In DNA form, the CDR3 reads TGTGCCAGCAGAACAGGAACAACTAATGAAAAACTGTTTTTT.